This T cell receptor beta chain came from a study of OX40 agonist ivuxolimab in advanced cancers. Looking at the study overall: Ivuxolimab is a fully human IgG2 antibody that activates OX40 (CD134). Cohort: approximately 83% men, mean age approximately 66, aged roughly 23 to 90. The study's findings and limits: The average count of expanded clones was higher among CD8+ T cells than among CD4+.

Note on this clone: Antigen: not known.

The repertoire was sequenced with immunoSEQ multiplex PCR; TCRdb's copy has only in-frame clones and lacks some. The sample includes 71,000 or so clones, more than 85% of them seen just once. Sample: CD4+ or CD8+ T cells sorted from blood, taken in a trial of the OX40 agonist ivuxolimab. The TCR originated in an adult with an advanced solid tumor such as melanoma, head and neck, liver or kidney cancer.

CDR3 in DNA: TGTGCCAGCAGCCCGATGACAGGGCACCAGGGGAATCAGCCCCAGCATTTT. Protein sequence: CASSPMTGHQGNQPQHF. The V gene is TRBV7-6, the J gene TRBJ1-5; the match to TRBD1 covers 7 bases. The V gene's germline CDR1 is SGHVS and CDR2 FNYEAQ. The CDR3 extends over 17 amino acids. J was trimmed by 4 bases and V by 5 bases; bases with no gene match: 14.